This T cell receptor (beta chain) stems from a study of blood T cells in healthy people across ages. Across the whole study: In model experiments, template switching was able to capture about one barcoded beta molecule for every two T cells that were present.

Combining a sample-barcoded 5' primer with a J-beta primer mix, a second PCR ran for about 6 to 12 cycles. Carrying 12 random nucleotides, a template-switch adaptor labeled each individual cDNA molecule. TCRdb itself ran the 5' RACE reads through MiXCR, one entry per CDR3 protein. The sample holds almost 1 million distinct CDR3 sequences, roughly 51% seen once. Every donor provided roughly 10 milliliters of peripheral blood. Study findings and constraints: Per million T cells, TCR beta diversity dropped about linearly as age rose.

Germline V gene sequence: CDR1 MNHEY, CDR2 SVGEGT. This CDR3 comprises 13 residues. V was clipped by 8 bases and J by 3 bases, with 13 bases between them. About this clonotype: Its antigen is unidentified.

The source of this sequence is a woman aged 55-69 years in good health. What was sequenced was blood. The chain is built from TRBV6-2 or TRBV6-3 and TRBJ2-5; D may be TRBD1 (6 bases). CDR3 in amino acids: CASSGVWKETQYF. The DNA of the CDR3 is TGTGCCAGCTCAGGGGTGTGGAAAGAGACCCAGTACTTC.